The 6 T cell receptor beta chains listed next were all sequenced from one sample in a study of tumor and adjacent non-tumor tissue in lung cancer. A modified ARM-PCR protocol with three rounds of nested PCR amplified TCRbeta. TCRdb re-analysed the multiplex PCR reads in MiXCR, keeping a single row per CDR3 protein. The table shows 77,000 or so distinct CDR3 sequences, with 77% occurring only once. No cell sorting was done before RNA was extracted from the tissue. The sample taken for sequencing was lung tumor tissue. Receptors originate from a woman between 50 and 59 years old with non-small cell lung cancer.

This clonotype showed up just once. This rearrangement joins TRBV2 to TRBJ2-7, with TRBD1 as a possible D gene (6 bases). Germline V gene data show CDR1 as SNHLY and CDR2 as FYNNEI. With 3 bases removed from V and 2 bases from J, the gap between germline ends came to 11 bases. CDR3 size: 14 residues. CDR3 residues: CASSDRTVAYEQYF. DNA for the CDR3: TGTGCCAGCAGTGACCGGACAGTGGCCTACGAGCAGTACTTC.

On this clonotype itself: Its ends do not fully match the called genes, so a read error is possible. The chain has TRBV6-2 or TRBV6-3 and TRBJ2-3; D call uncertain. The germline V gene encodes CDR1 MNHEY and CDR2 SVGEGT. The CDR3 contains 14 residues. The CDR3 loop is CASSPDKNTDAQYF. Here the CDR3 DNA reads TGTGCCAGCAGCCCCGACAAAAACACAGATGCGCAGTATTTT.

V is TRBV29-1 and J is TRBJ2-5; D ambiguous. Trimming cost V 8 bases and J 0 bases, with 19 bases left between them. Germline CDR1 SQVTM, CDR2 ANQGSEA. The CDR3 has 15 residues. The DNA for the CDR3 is TGCAGCATGGTAGGTCGTTTAGTGGACCAAGAGACCCAGTACTTC. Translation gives CSMVGRLVDQETQYF.

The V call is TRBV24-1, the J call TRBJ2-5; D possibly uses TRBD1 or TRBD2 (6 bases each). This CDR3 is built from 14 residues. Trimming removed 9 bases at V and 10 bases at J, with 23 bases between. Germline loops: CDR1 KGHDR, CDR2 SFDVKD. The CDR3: CATAERGRGECQYF. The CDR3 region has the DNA TGTGCCACCGCAGAACGGGGGCGAGGGGAGTGCCAGTACTTC.

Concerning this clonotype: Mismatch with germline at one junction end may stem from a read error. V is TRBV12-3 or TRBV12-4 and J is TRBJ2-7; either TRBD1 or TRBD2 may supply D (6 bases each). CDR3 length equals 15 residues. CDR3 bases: TGTGCCAGCAGCCGTTCGTGGAGGGGGTCCTACGATCAGTACTTC. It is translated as CASSRSWRGSYDQYF.

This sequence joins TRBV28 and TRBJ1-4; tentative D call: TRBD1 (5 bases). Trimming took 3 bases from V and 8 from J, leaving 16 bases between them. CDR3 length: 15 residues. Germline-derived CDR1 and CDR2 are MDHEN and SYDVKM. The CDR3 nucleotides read TGTGCCAGCAGTTTTCTAACTTGGACAAGAGAAAAACTGTTTTTT. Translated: CASSFLTWTREKLFF.